These 21 T cell receptor beta chains were sequenced from one sample in a study of early T cells in non-severe SARS-CoV-2 infection. TCRdb re-analysed the 5' RACE reads in MiXCR, keeping a single row per CDR3 protein. In the table there are tens of thousands of distinct CDR3 sequences, around 10% of which are singletons. Sequencing was performed on whole blood. These receptors were obtained from an adult who was a healthcare worker with PCR-confirmed SARS-CoV-2 infection or an uninfected control (not recorded which).

The table lists this clonotype with many counts. The J gene is TRBJ1-5, the V gene TRBV29-1, with 8 bases matching TRBD1. Germline V gene data show CDR1 as SQVTM and CDR2 as ANQGSEA. V dropped 7 bases and J dropped 5; count of bases not matched to a gene: 7. The length of the CDR3 is 13 residues. The DNA of the CDR3 is TGCAGCGCCGCGACAGGGGTCGATCAGCCCCAGCATTTT. Translation: CSAATGVDQPQHF.

At least ten counts were recorded for this clonotype. The genes are TRBV30 and TRBJ2-1; no definite D call. The CDR3 is 11 residues long. V lost 5 bases, J lost 6 bases, and 8 bases lay in between. CDR1 and CDR2 (germline): GTSNPN, SVGIG (reference sequence). CDR3 in amino acids: CAWAGGNEQFF. CDR3 coding DNA: TGTGCCTGGGCAGGCGGCAATGAGCAGTTCTTC.

This clonotype has more than one count but fewer than ten. This chain links TRBV28 with TRBJ1-4, with 7 positions matching TRBD1. This CDR3 has 14 residues. The trim removed 7 bases at V and 0 bases at J, leaving 2 bases unmatched. Per the germline V gene, CDR1 is MDHEN and CDR2 is SYDVKM. In nucleotides, the CDR3 is TGTGCCAGCACCCAGGGGGCAACTAATGAAAAACTGTTTTTT. Its protein is CASTQGATNEKLFF.

The gene calls are TRBV15 and TRBJ2-2; 10 bases map to TRBD1. V shed 11 bases and J 5 bases; nucleotides not matched to a gene: 8. Germline V gives CDR1 LNHNV, CDR2 YYDKDF (reference sequence). This CDR3 is 14 amino acids long. CDR3 DNA: TGTGCCTCTCGACAGGGGGCAGGGACCGGGGAGCTGTTTTTT. It translates to CASRQGAGTGELFF.

This clonotype has a count of ten or more. The chain recombines TRBV19 with TRBJ1-6; D is ambiguous. Germline V gives CDR1 LNHDA, CDR2 SQIVND (reference sequence). V was cut by 3 bases and J by 12 bases, with 6 bases left in between. The CDR3 runs 11 residues. The CDR3 loop is CASSMKGPLHF. DNA for the CDR3: TGTGCCAGTAGTATGAAGGGACCCCTCCACTTT.

This clonotype was seen only a few times. The V call is TRBV11-2, the J call TRBJ2-3; 9 positions match TRBD1. The CDR3 is made up of 14 amino acids. The V and J ends lost 3 bases and 4 bases, in that order; junction bases with no gene match: 2. CDR1 is SGHAT, CDR2 FQNNGV, per germline. In DNA, the CDR3 is TGTGCCAGCAGCTTCCGACAGGGGGCAGATACGCAGTATTTT. This encodes CASSFRQGADTQYF.

DNA of the CDR3: TGTGCCAGCAGCCCCGGGGGCAGAGGGGACACTGAAGCTTTCTTT. Translating it yields CASSPGGRGDTEAFF. The gene calls are TRBV12-3 or TRBV12-4 and TRBJ1-1; possible D gene TRBD1, 6 bases. The CDR3 is 15 amino acids. The ends were cut back, 6 bases at V and 3 bases at J, with 17 bases in the middle.

The chain employs TRBV27 and TRBJ2-5, with 13 positions matching TRBD2. The junction had 9 bases not matched to a gene; V was cut back by 6 bases and J by 5 bases. There are 16 residues in the CDR3. CDR1 MNHEY and CDR2 SMNVEV come from the germline V gene (reference sequence). Here the CDR3 DNA reads TGTGCCAGCAGCTTGGGGACTAGCGGGATTTGGGAGACCCAGTACTTC. Amino acid sequence: CASSLGTSGIWETQYF.

This clonotype was recorded a few times. This chain links TRBV7-2 with TRBJ2-3, with 9 bases that match TRBD2. There are 14 residues in the CDR3. Germline V lookup: CDR1 SGHTA, CDR2 FQGNSA. V trimming: 2 bases; J trimming: 10 bases; junction bases outside the gene matches: 7. This CDR3 is CASSLSATSGAQYF. The DNA for the CDR3 is TGTGCCAGCAGCTTATCCGCGACTAGCGGTGCGCAGTATTTT.

This clonotype was recorded many times. The gene calls are TRBV19 and TRBJ1-3; D not resolved. Trimming took off 8 bases at V and 0 bases at J, with 8 bases between the two ends. The CDR3 runs 13 residues. Germline CDR1 and CDR2: LNHDA and SQIVND (reference sequence). The CDR3 region is CASGEFSGNTIYF. CDR3 nucleotide sequence: TGTGCCAGTGGGGAGTTCTCTGGAAACACCATATATTTT.

This clonotype was found once. A much larger clone lies one base from this, so it may be a read error. The chain couples TRBV5-1 to TRBJ2-6, with a weak D call TRBD1 (5 bases). CDR3 length: 15 residues. Germline assignment: CDR1 SGHRS and CDR2 YFSETQ. The chain's CDR3 is CASSLRGAGADVLTF. CDR3 bases: TGCGCCAGCAGCTTGCGTGGTGCTGGGGCCGACGTCCTGACTTTC. The entire variable domain, with the rest obtained from reference TRBV5-1 and TRBJ2-6, is as follows: KAGVTQTPRYLIKTRGQQVTLSCSPISGHRSVSWYQQTPGQGLQFLFEYFSETQRNKGNFPGRFSGRQFSNSRSEMNVSTLELGDSALYLCASSLRGAGADVLTFGAGSRLTVL.

The chain uses TRBV11-2 and TRBJ2-7; possibly TRBD1 or TRBD2 for D (5 bases each). The CDR3 runs 14 residues. CDR1 is SGHAT, CDR2 FQNNGV, per germline. Trimming removed 2 bases at V and 2 bases at J, with 10 bases between. The DNA for the CDR3 is TGTGCCAGCAGCTTATTGGGGCGGGCCTACGAGCAGTACTTC. Translated, it gives CASSLLGRAYEQYF. Full variable domain (remainder filled in from reference TRBV11-2 and TRBJ2-7): EAGVAQSPRYKIIEKRQSVAFWCNPISGHATLYWYQQILGQGPKLLIQFQNNGVVDDSQLPKDRFSAERLKGVDSTLKIQPAKLEDSAVYLCASSLLGRAYEQYFGPGTRLTVT.

This clonotype was picked up a small number of times. For the CDR3, the DNA is TGCGCCAGCAGCCAAGATCCGGGACAGGGTAGCTACGAGCAGTACTTC. Translation: CASSQDPGQGSYEQYF. The V call is TRBV4-1, the J call TRBJ2-7, with 9 bases fitting TRBD1. Trimming cost V 0 bases and J 3 bases; bases outside gene matches: 6. The CDR3 runs 16 residues. The V gene's germline CDR1 is MGHRA and CDR2 YSYEKL.

This clonotype was seen more than once but under ten times. The rearrangement uses TRBV29-1 and TRBJ1-3; D gene ambiguous. CDR3 length equals 13 residues. The V end lost 4 bases, the J end lost 2 bases, and 9 bases lay between the germline ends. Germline assignment: CDR1 SQVTM and CDR2 ANQGSEA. The CDR3: CSVVKGTGNTIYF. In nucleotides, the CDR3 is TGCAGCGTTGTGAAGGGCACTGGAAACACCATATATTTT.

The rearrangement uses TRBV27 and TRBJ2-5; perhaps D is TRBD1 or TRBD2 (6 bases each). The germline V gene encodes CDR1 MNHEY and CDR2 SMNVEV (reference sequence). The CDR3 is 14 amino acids. Trimming took off 2 bases at V and 0 bases at J, with 7 bases between the two ends. The CDR3 region is CASSLRGDQETQYF. The CDR3 nucleotides are TGTGCCAGCAGTTTAAGGGGGGACCAAGAGACCCAGTACTTC.

The chain joins TRBV6-5 to TRBJ1-2; 7 positions agree with TRBD1. V gave up 6 bases and J gave up 8 bases; unmatched junction bases: 12. CDR1 and CDR2 (germline): MNHEY, SVGAGI. The CDR3 length is 14 residues. The CDR3 bases are TGTGCCAGCAGCGGAAACAGGGGAATGAGCGGCTACACCTTC. Translating it yields CASSGNRGMSGYTF.

The rearrangement joins TRBV3-1 to TRBJ1-4; D gene ambiguous. Germline CDR1 LGHDT, CDR2 YNNKEL (reference sequence). This CDR3 comprises 13 residues. Trimming took off 4 bases at V and 7 bases at J, with 10 bases between the two ends. In nucleotides, the CDR3 is TGTGCCAGCAGCCCCACGGGTGGTGAAAAACTGTTTTTT. The encoded protein is CASSPTGGEKLFF.

This clonotype was seen many times. V and J are TRBV12-5 and TRBJ2-1; 10 nucleotides align to TRBD1. V lost 1 base and J lost 6; bases outside the gene matches: 3. Germline V gives CDR1 LGHNT, CDR2 FRNRAP. The CDR3 sequence is 15 residues long. CDR3 nucleotide sequence: TGTGCTAGTGGTTTGGGGACAGGGGGATCCAATGAGCAGTTCTTC. As protein: CASGLGTGGSNEQFF. Full variable domain (outside the CDR3, taken from reference TRBV12-5 and TRBJ2-1): DARVTQTPRHKVTEMGQEVTMRCQPILGHNTVFWYRQTMMQGLELLAYFRNRAPLDDSGMPKDRFSAEMPDATLATLKIQPSEPRDSAVYFCASGLGTGGSNEQFFGPGTRLTVL.

There are a few counts of this clonotype. This chain's CDR3 is CASTKAGNYNEQFF. The CDR3 nucleotides read TGTGCCAGCACCAAGGCGGGTAACTACAATGAGCAGTTCTTC. The chain has TRBV11-2 and TRBJ2-1; D might be TRBD2 (5 bases). The CDR3 extends over 14 amino acids. V lost 7 bases and J 3 bases, leaving 13 bases between the germline ends. Germline loops: CDR1 SGHAT, CDR2 FQNNGV.

This clonotype was detected ten times or more. This chain joins TRBV12-2 and TRBJ1-1; TRBD1 was called by the table and not checked on the DNA. TRBV12-2 is annotated as a pseudogene. The CDR3 covers 17 residues. CDR3 protein: CASRMTGAFRMGTEAFF. For the CDR3, the DNA is TGTGCAAGTCGAATGACAGGGGCCTTCAGGATGGGCACTGAAGCTTTCTTT.

This clonotype has at least ten counts. This chain joins TRBV7-2 and TRBJ2-7; TRBD1 is a possible D gene (5 bases). Trimming pared 1 base from V and 5 bases from J, leaving 6 bases between. Germline V gene sequence: CDR1 SGHTA, CDR2 FQGNSA. The CDR3 consists of 12 residues. The CDR3 reads CASSLDRHEQYF. DNA of the CDR3: TGTGCCAGCAGCTTAGACAGGCACGAGCAGTACTTC.